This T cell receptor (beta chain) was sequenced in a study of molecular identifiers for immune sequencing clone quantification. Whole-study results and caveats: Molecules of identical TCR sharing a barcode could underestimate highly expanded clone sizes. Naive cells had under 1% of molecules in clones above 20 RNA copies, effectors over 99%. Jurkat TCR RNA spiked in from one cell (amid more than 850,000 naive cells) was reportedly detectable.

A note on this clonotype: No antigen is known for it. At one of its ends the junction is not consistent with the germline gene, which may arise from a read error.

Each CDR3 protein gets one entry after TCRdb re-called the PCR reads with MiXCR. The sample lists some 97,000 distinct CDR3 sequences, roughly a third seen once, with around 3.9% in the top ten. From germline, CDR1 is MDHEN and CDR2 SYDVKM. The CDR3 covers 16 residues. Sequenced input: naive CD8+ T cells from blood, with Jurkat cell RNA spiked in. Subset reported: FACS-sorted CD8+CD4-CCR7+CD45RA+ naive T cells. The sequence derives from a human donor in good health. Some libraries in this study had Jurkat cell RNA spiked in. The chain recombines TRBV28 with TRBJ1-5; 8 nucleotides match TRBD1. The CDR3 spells CASSLPGDRSNRPQHF. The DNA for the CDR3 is TGTGCCAGCAGCTTGCCAGGGGACAGGAGCAATCGGCCCCAGCATTTT.